The 28 T cell receptor beta chains listed next were all sequenced from one sample in a study of control samples from healthy donors and cancer patients. Produced via immunoSEQ multiplex PCR; TCRdb's table is partial and in-frame only. The sample shows about 220,000 clones, over 90% of them seen only once. Sequenced input: blood. These receptors were collected from a man between 50 and 59 years old in good health.

The chain recombines TRBV7-9 with TRBJ1-5; perhaps TRBD1 as D (5 bases). Trimming left V 1 base short and J 2 bases short, with 12 bases between. CDR3 size: 16 residues. Germline V gene lookup returns CDR1 SEHNR and CDR2 FQNEAQ (reference sequence). The CDR3 nucleotides read TGTGCCAGCAGCTTAGGTTCGGGGCTCGGCAATCAGCCCCAGCATTTT. Its translation: CASSLGSGLGNQPQHF.

This chain connects TRBV4-2 to TRBJ1-2, with a tentative D call TRBD1 (6 bases). Trimming took off 0 bases at V and 4 bases at J, with 15 bases between the two ends. Germline V lookup: CDR1 LGHNA, CDR2 YNFKEQ. This CDR3 contains 16 residues. The chain's CDR3 is CASSQEYRVSTYGYTF. The CDR3 coding sequence is TGTGCCAGCAGCCAAGAATACAGGGTTTCTACCTATGGCTACACCTTC.

This sequence joins TRBV28 and TRBJ2-1; D possibly corresponds to TRBD1 (5 bases). The CDR3 runs 17 residues. The ends were cut back, 4 bases at V and 4 bases at J, with 20 bases in the middle. Germline V gene lookup returns CDR1 MDHEN and CDR2 SYDVKM. This CDR3 reads CASSSPHEGAIYNEQFF. For the CDR3, the DNA is TGTGCCAGCAGTTCCCCCCACGAAGGGGCCATATACAATGAGCAGTTCTTC.

The rearrangement joins TRBV2 to TRBJ1-1, with TRBD1 matching over 7 bases. The V and J ends lost 8 bases and 0 bases, in that order; junction bases with no gene match: 9. The CDR3 loop spans 15 amino acids. CDR1 is SNHLY, CDR2 FYNNEI, per germline. CDR3: CASYLTGTVNTEAFF. In nucleotides, the CDR3 is TGTGCCAGCTATCTTACCGGGACAGTGAACACTGAAGCTTTCTTT.

The CDR3 protein is CATSGAAGGYTF. CDR3 coding DNA: TGTGCCACCAGTGGGGCAGCGGGGGGCTACACCTTC. The genes are TRBV24-1 and TRBJ1-2; D unresolved. The CDR3 extends over 12 amino acids. Germline CDR1 reads KGHDR; CDR2 reads SFDVKD. Between the trimmed V and J ends, which lost 5 bases and 8 bases, there was a span of 11 bases.

The chain couples TRBV5-1 to TRBJ1-2; D call uncertain. The V end lost 0 bases, the J end lost 1 base, and 16 bases lay between the germline ends. This CDR3 spans 17 amino acids. The V gene's germline CDR1 is SGHRS and CDR2 YFSETQ. As DNA, the CDR3 is TGCGCCAGCAGCTTGGGTGGAGGATCGAGTTTTAACTATGGCTACACCTTC. Amino acid sequence: CASSLGGGSSFNYGYTF. Together with reference TRBV5-1 and TRBJ1-2, the CDR3 gives the full variable domain: KAGVTQTPRYLIKTRGQQVTLSCSPISGHRSVSWYQQTPGQGLQFLFEYFSETQRNKGNFPGRFSGRQFSNSRSEMNVSTLELGDSALYLCASSLGGGSSFNYGYTFGSGTRLTVV.

The chain employs TRBV5-6 and TRBJ2-7; D is uncertain. The CDR3 contains 11 residues. The germline V gene has CDR1 SGHDT and CDR2 YYEEEE. The ends were cut back, 2 bases at V and 6 bases at J, with 6 bases in the middle. The chain's CDR3 is CASSLYLEQYF. DNA of the CDR3: TGTGCCAGCAGCTTATATCTCGAGCAGTACTTC.

As for this clone: Other DNA sequences in the same sample also yield this CDR3. The chain employs TRBV6-5 and TRBJ2-3; 7 nucleotides align to TRBD2. In germline, CDR1 is MNHEY, CDR2 SVGAGI. This CDR3 spans 16 amino acids. V gave up 0 bases and J gave up 0 bases; unmatched junction bases: 3. The chain's CDR3 is CASSYSSGASTDTQYF. CDR3 DNA sequence: TGTGCCAGCAGTTACTCGAGCGGGGCTAGCACAGATACGCAGTATTTT.

This chain connects TRBV2 to TRBJ1-5; 7 bases are shared with TRBD1. Germline CDR1 SNHLY, CDR2 FYNNEI. Germline trimming cut 7 bases from V and 5 bases from J; bases unmatched to any gene: 14. The CDR3 is made up of 16 amino acids. The CDR3 reads CASTAKTGTADQPQHF. CDR3 DNA sequence: TGTGCCAGCACTGCTAAGACCGGGACAGCCGATCAGCCCCAGCATTTT.

About this clone itself: Additional DNA sequences in this sample encode the identical CDR3. J is TRBJ1-2 and V is TRBV7-2; D is undetermined. The CDR3 spans 14 residues. The V and J ends lost 5 bases and 6 bases respectively, with 16 bases between them. Germline V CDR1 and CDR2: SGHTA, FQGNSA. The DNA for the CDR3 is TGTGCCAGCAGCCAGAGGAGGCAAGCGGATGGCTACACCTTC. Its translation: CASSQRRQADGYTF.

V gene TRBV19 combines with J gene TRBJ1-3, with D perhaps matching TRBD1 (5 bases). Deletions cut 6 bases from V and 0 bases from J, with 12 bases between. The CDR3 runs 15 residues. Germline lookup yields CDR1 LNHDA and CDR2 SQIVND (reference sequence). The CDR3 DNA sequence: TGTGCCAGTAGCGACAGACCGAACTCTGGAAACACCATATATTTT. The encoded protein is CASSDRPNSGNTIYF.

V usage is TRBV5-4 and J usage is TRBJ2-3; 11 bases are a match to TRBD2. In germline, CDR1 is SGHNT, CDR2 YYREEE (reference sequence). The CDR3 sequence is 14 residues long. V lost 2 bases to trimming and J lost 10 bases; unmatched junction nucleotides: 6. The CDR3 loop reads CASSFVAGGTAQYF. DNA of the CDR3: TGTGCCAGCAGCTTTGTAGCGGGGGGGACGGCGCAGTATTTT. The variable domain in full, completed from reference TRBV5-4 and TRBJ2-3, reads ETGVTQSPTHLIKTRGQQVTLRCSSQSGHNTVSWYQQALGQGPQFIFQYYREEENGRGNFPPRFSGLQFPNYSSELNVNALELDDSALYLCASSFVAGGTAQYFGPGTRLTVL.

The chain is built from TRBV3-1 (or the pseudogene TRBV3-2) and TRBJ1-1; D ambiguous. CDR3 size: 14 residues. The germline CDR1 and CDR2 sequences are LGHDT and YNNKEL (reference sequence). The V end was cut by 3 bases, the J end by 2 bases, with 10 bases between. The CDR3 sequence: CASSQSMGNTEAFF. The CDR3 DNA reads TGTGCCAGCAGCCAGTCTATGGGTAACACTGAAGCTTTCTTT.

The chain combines TRBV6-5 with TRBJ2-1, with D perhaps TRBD2 (5 bases). With 6 bases removed from V and 7 bases from J, the gap between germline ends came to 7 bases. CDR1 MNHEY and CDR2 SVGAGI come from the germline V gene. The length of the CDR3 is 11 residues. CDR3 bases: TGTGCCAGCAGGCGGACTAATGAGCAGTTCTTC. Protein product: CASRRTNEQFF.

The chain couples TRBV14 to TRBJ1-4, with D unresolved. Germline V gives CDR1 SGHDN, CDR2 FVKESK. The CDR3 totals 13 residues. The V and J ends lost 3 bases and 7 bases respectively, with 9 bases between them. CDR3 loop: CASSQTRGEKLFF. The CDR3 DNA sequence: TGTGCCAGCAGCCAGACTCGGGGTGAAAAACTGTTTTTT.

The rearrangement joins TRBV5-1 to TRBJ1-1; D is undetermined. This CDR3 has 13 residues. Germline V gene lookup returns CDR1 SGHRS and CDR2 YFSETQ. V was trimmed by 4 bases and J by 1 base, leaving 8 bases between them. The CDR3, as DNA: TGCGCCAGCAGCCCCGTTCCGAACACTGAAGCTTTCTTT. It is translated as CASSPVPNTEAFF. Based on the CDR3 plus reference TRBV5-1 and TRBJ1-1, the full variable domain is KAGVTQTPRYLIKTRGQQVTLSCSPISGHRSVSWYQQTPGQGLQFLFEYFSETQRNKGNFPGRFSGRQFSNSRSEMNVSTLELGDSALYLCASSPVPNTEAFFGQGTRLTVV.

DNA of the CDR3: TGTGCCAGCTCACCACCAGGACAGGGTTGGGCTAATGAAAAACTGTTTTTT. Translation gives CASSPPGQGWANEKLFF. The chain joins TRBV18 to TRBJ1-4; 8 bases fit TRBD1. Germline loops: CDR1 KGHSH, CDR2 LQKENI. V gave up 0 bases and J gave up 3 bases; unmatched junction bases: 6. CDR3 size: 17 residues. Using reference TRBV18 and TRBJ1-4 for the parts outside the CDR3, the full variable domain is NAGVMQNPRHLVRRRGQEARLRCSPMKGHSHVYWYRQLPEEGLKFMVYLQKENIIDESGMPKERFSAEFPKEGPSILRIQQVVRGDSAAYFCASSPPGQGWANEKLFFGSGTQLSVL.

The sample holds one count of this clone. V gene TRBV24-1 combines with J gene TRBJ2-6, with no clear D. There are 16 residues in the CDR3. The germline CDR1 and CDR2 sequences are KGHDR and SFDVKD. The V end was cut by 4 bases, the J end by 4 bases, with 13 bases between. CDR3 DNA: TGTGCCACCAGTGACCCACGACAAGAGGGGGCCAACGTCCTGACTTTC. Translation: CATSDPRQEGANVLTF.

The chain carries TRBV7-9 and TRBJ1-1, with unresolved D. The V end lost 4 bases, the J end lost 1 base, and 13 bases lay between the germline ends. The CDR3 is 15 residues long. Germline assignment: CDR1 SEHNR and CDR2 FQNEAQ (reference sequence). The CDR3 DNA is TGTGCCAGCAGCTCCGTTAGTAGCCGGAACACTGAAGCTTTCTTT. Translating gives CASSSVSSRNTEAFF.

The chain combines TRBV5-1 with TRBJ1-5; no clear D gene. The V end was cut by 4 bases, the J end by 8 bases, with 19 bases between. Germline V gene lookup returns CDR1 SGHRS and CDR2 YFSETQ. The CDR3 totals 15 residues. The CDR3 here is CASSPGGGFVEPQHF. The CDR3 nucleotides are TGCGCCAGCAGCCCAGGTGGCGGCTTCGTCGAGCCCCAGCATTTT. Drawing the rest from reference TRBV5-1 and TRBJ1-5, the complete variable domain is KAGVTQTPRYLIKTRGQQVTLSCSPISGHRSVSWYQQTPGQGLQFLFEYFSETQRNKGNFPGRFSGRQFSNSRSEMNVSTLELGDSALYLCASSPGGGFVEPQHFGDGTRLSIL.

This chain joins TRBV18 and TRBJ1-3, with D maybe TRBD1 (6 bases). Per germline, CDR1 KGHSH and CDR2 LQKENI. CDR3 length equals 15 residues. V was shortened by 3 bases and J by 6 bases, with 15 bases between the two germline ends. The CDR3 bases are TGTGCCAGCTCACCCGGGGGCATCTCCCAAAACACCATATATTTT. This codes for CASSPGGISQNTIYF.

The rearrangement uses TRBV2 and TRBJ2-5; D is perhaps TRBD1 (5 bases). The length of the CDR3 is 12 residues. V lost 3 bases to trimming and J lost 5 bases, with 7 bases between them. Germline CDR1 is SNHLY and CDR2 is FYNNEI. The CDR3 sequence is CASSDRAETQYF. The DNA for the CDR3 is TGTGCCAGCAGTGACAGGGCGGAGACCCAGTACTTC.

The genes are TRBV19 and TRBJ1-6; the match to TRBD1 covers 9 bases. The CDR3 has 14 residues. Per germline, CDR1 LNHDA and CDR2 SQIVND (reference sequence). V lost 5 bases to trimming and J lost 7 bases; unmatched junction nucleotides: 3. The CDR3 region is CASSPGQGNSPLHF. CDR3 bases: TGTGCCAGTAGTCCTGGACAGGGGAATTCACCCCTCCACTTT.

The chain is built from TRBV7-6 and TRBJ2-2; D uncertain. Looked up from germline, CDR1 is SGHVS and CDR2 is FNYEAQ. V was cut by 5 bases and J by 4 bases, with 5 bases left in between. The CDR3 sequence is 12 residues long. The CDR3 DNA reads as TGTGCCAGCAGCCAACTCACCGGGGAGCTGTTTTTT. Encoded protein: CASSQLTGELFF.

This clone was recorded only once. The genes are TRBV5-1 and TRBJ2-4; TRBD1 is a possible D gene (5 bases). Germline V gene lookup returns CDR1 SGHRS and CDR2 YFSETQ. CDR3 length equals 14 residues. Between the trimmed V and J ends, which lost 0 bases and 5 bases, there was a span of 9 bases. Written as DNA, the CDR3 is TGCGCCAGCAGCTTGGGGCAGGGTCAAAACATTCAGTACTTC. This translates into CASSLGQGQNIQYF.

The chain links TRBV27 to TRBJ1-2; tentative D call: TRBD1 (6 bases). The CDR3 contains 14 residues. CDR1 and CDR2 (germline): MNHEY, SMNVEV (reference sequence). The germline V and J ends were trimmed by 2 bases and 7 bases, with 14 bases remaining between them. The CDR3 protein is CASSLGRGALGYTF. The CDR3 region has the DNA TGTGCCAGCAGTTTAGGTAGGGGGGCGCTTGGCTACACCTTC.

V and J are TRBV6-5 and TRBJ1-4, with TRBD1 matching 10 bases. Trimming removed 6 bases from V and 7 bases from J; junction bases left unmatched: 8. Germline V gives CDR1 MNHEY, CDR2 SVGAGI. CDR3 length equals 15 residues. As DNA, the CDR3 is TGTGCCAGCAGCGCGACAGGGGGCGGCCCTGAAAAACTGTTTTTT. Translated, it gives CASSATGGGPEKLFF.

This clone was recorded a few times. The chain has TRBV15 and TRBJ2-7, with D perhaps TRBD1 (6 bases). The V end lost 1 base, the J end lost 0 bases, and 10 bases lay between the germline ends. Germline V gives CDR1 LNHNV, CDR2 YYDKDF (reference sequence). The CDR3 sequence is 15 residues long. In DNA, the CDR3 is TGTGCCACCAGCAGAGTTACAGGGTTCTCCTACGAGCAGTACGTC. Translating it yields CATSRVTGFSYEQYV.